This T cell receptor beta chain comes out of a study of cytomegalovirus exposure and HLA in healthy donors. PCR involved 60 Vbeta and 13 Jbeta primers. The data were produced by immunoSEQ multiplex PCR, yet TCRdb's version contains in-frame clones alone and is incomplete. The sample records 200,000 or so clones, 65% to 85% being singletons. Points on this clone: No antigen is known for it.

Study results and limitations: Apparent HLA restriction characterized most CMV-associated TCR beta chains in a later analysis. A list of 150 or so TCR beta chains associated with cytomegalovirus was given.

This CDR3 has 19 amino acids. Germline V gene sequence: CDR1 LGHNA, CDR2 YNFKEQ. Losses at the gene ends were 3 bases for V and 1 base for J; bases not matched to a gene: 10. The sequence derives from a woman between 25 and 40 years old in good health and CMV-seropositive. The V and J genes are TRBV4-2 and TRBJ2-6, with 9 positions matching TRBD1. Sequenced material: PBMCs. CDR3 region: CASSQYGTGLRSGANVLTF. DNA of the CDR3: TGTGCCAGCAGCCAGTATGGGACAGGGTTGCGTTCTGGGGCCAACGTCCTGACTTTC.